This is a list of T cell receptor beta chains from one sample in a study of shared clonotypes between healthy human individuals. Produced via immunoSEQ multiplex PCR; TCRdb's table is partial and in-frame only. The data contain around 200,000 clones, approximately 95% of them singletons. Material: naive CD4+ T cells sorted from blood. The receptors were gathered from a woman in her twenties or thirties in good health. Both conserved end residues are part of each CDR3. D genes are given only for firm matches. Some rows have no size entry. The others give once, few or many, or a class for an expanded clone.

clone_size	d_call	j_call	v_call	cdr3_aa	cdr3_nt
.	TRBD2	TRBJ2-7	TRBV5-1	CASSLFSGRSGAYEQYF	TGCGCCAGCAGCTTGTTTAGCGGGAGGTCGGGGGCCTACGAGCAGTACTTC
once	TRBD2	TRBJ2-7	TRBV4-1	CASSQGAPGLAGGEQYF	TGCGCCAGCAGCCAAGGGGCCCCTGGGCTAGCGGGAGGCGAGCAGTACTTC
once	TRBD1	TRBJ2-7	TRBV28	CASRGTGAYEQYF	TGTGCCAGCAGGGGGACAGGGGCCTACGAGCAGTACTTC
.	TRBD2	TRBJ2-1	TRBV28	CASNLVVSGSSNEQFF	TGTGCCAGCAACCTAGTGGTCAGCGGGAGTAGCAATGAGCAGTTCTTC
.	.	TRBJ1-1	TRBV6-1	CASSERGGTGRGRVNTEAFF	TGTGCCAGCAGTGAACGAGGCGGAACAGGCCGGGGTAGAGTGAACACTGAAGCTTTCTTT
.	.	TRBJ1-4	TRBV27	CASSWGYQGKLFF	TGTGCCAGCAGTTGGGGGTATCAGGGAAAACTGTTTTTT
.	.	TRBJ1-1	TRBV6-6	CASSYLQENTEAFF	TGTGCCAGCAGTTACTTACAGGAGAACACTGAAGCTTTCTTT
once	TRBD2	TRBJ2-2	TRBV7-2	CASSYGGRVPGELFF	TGTGCCAGCAGCTATGGCGGGAGGGTACCTGGGGAGCTGTTTTTT
.	.	TRBJ1-1	TRBV19	CASSISAGTTEAFF	TGTGCCAGTAGTATAAGCGCGGGTACCACTGAAGCTTTCTTT
.	TRBD1	TRBJ2-7	TRBV11-2	CASSVQGATVLSTYEQYF	TGTGCCAGCAGCGTACAGGGGGCGACCGTCTTGTCGACCTACGAGCAGTACTTC
.	TRBD1	TRBJ1-1	TRBV6-6	CASSRQGTGTEAFF	TGTGCCAGCAGCCGACAGGGGACGGGCACTGAAGCTTTCTTT